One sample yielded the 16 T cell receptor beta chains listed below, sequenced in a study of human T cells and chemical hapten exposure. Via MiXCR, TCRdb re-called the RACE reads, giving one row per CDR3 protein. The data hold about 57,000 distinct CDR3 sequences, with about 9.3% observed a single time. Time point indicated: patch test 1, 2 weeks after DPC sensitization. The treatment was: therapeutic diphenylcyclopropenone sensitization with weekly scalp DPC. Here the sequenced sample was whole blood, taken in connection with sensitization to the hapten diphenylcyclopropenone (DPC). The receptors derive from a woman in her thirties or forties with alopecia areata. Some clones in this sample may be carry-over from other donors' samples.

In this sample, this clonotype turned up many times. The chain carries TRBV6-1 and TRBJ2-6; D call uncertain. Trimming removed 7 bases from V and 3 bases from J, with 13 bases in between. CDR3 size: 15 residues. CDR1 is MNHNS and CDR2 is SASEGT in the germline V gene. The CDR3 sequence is CASIFLPDGANVLTF. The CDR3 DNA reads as TGTGCCAGCATTTTCCTCCCTGATGGGGCCAACGTCCTGACTTTC.

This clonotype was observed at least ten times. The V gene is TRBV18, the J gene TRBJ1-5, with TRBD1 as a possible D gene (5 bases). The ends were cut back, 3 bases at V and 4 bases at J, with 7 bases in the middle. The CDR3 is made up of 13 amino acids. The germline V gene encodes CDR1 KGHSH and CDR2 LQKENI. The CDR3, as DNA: TGTGCCAGCTCACCCAGGGAGAATCAGCCCCAGCATTTT. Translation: CASSPRENQPQHF. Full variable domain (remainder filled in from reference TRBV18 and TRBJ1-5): NAGVMQNPRHLVRRRGQEARLRCSPMKGHSHVYWYRQLPEEGLKFMVYLQKENIIDESGMPKERFSAEFPKEGPSILRIQQVVRGDSAAYFCASSPRENQPQHFGDGTRLSIL.

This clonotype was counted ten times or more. The CDR3 DNA reads TGTGCCAGCAAATTCCCGACTGAAGCTTTCTTT. This encodes CASKFPTEAFF. The V call is TRBV2, the J call TRBJ1-1; D uncertain. The V end lost 7 bases, the J end lost 5 bases, and 8 bases lay between the germline ends. CDR1 is SNHLY, CDR2 FYNNEI, per germline. The CDR3 length is 11 residues.

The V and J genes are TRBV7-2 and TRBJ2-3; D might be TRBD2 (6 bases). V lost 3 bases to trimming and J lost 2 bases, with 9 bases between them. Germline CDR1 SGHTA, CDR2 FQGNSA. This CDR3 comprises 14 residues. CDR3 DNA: TGTGCCAGCAGCTTTGGCGGGGTCACAGATACGCAGTATTTT. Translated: CASSFGGVTDTQYF.

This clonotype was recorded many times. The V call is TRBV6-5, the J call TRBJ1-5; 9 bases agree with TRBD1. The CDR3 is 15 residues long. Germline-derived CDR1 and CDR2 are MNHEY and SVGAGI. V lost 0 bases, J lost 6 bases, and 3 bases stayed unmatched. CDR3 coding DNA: TGTGCCAGCAGTTACTCGATGACAGGGGGTCAGCCCCAGCATTTT. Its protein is CASSYSMTGGQPQHF.

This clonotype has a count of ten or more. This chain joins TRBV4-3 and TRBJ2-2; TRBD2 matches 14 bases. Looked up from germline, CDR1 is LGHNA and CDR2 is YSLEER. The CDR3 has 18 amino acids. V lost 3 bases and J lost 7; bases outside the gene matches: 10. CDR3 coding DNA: TGCGCCAGCAGCCAGGGGACTAGCGGGGGAGTTCTTGGCGGGGAGCTGTTTTTT. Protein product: CASSQGTSGGVLGGELFF.

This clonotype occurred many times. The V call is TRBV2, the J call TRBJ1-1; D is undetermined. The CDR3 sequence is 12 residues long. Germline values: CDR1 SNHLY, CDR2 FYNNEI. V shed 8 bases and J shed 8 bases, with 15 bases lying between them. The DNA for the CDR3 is TGTGCCAGCTGCAAAGTGGCCTTAGAAGCTTTCTTT. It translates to CASCKVALEAFF.

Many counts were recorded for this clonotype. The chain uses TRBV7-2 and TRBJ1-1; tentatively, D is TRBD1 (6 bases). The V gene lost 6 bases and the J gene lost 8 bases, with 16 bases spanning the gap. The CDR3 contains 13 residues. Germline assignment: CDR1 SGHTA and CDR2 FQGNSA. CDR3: CASREARGREAFF. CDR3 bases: TGTGCCAGCAGAGAGGCTCGGGGGCGGGAAGCTTTCTTT. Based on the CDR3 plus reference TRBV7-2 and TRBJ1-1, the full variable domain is GAGVSQSPSNKVTEKGKDVELRCDPISGHTALYWYRQSLGQGLEFLIYFQGNSAPDKSGLPSDRFSAERTGGSVSTLTIQRTQQEDSAVYLCASREARGREAFFGQGTRLTVV.

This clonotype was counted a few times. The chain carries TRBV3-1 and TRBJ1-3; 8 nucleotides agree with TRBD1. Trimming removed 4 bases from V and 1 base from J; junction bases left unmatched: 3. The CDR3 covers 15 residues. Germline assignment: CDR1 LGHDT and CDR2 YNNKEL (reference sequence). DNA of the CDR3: TGTGCCAGCAGCCCCAGGGACAGGTCTGGAAACACCATATATTTT. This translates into CASSPRDRSGNTIYF.

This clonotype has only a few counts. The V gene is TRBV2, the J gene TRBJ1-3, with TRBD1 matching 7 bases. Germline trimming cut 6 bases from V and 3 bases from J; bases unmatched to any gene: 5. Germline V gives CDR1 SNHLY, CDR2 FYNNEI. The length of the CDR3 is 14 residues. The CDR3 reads CASSQGTVGNTIYF. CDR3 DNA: TGTGCCAGCAGCCAGGGGACAGTTGGAAACACCATATATTTT.

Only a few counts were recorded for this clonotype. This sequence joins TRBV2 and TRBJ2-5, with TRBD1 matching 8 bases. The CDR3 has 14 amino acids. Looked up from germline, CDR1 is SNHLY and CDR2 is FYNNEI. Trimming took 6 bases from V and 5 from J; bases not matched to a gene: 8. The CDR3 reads CASRTQGAWETQYF. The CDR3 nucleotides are TGTGCCAGCAGGACCCAGGGGGCGTGGGAGACCCAGTACTTC.

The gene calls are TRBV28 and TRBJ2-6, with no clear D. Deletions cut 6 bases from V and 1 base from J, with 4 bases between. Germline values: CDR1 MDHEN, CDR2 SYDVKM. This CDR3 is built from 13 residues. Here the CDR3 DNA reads TGTGCCAGCAGGGAATCTGGGGCCAACGTCCTGACTTTC. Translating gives CASRESGANVLTF.

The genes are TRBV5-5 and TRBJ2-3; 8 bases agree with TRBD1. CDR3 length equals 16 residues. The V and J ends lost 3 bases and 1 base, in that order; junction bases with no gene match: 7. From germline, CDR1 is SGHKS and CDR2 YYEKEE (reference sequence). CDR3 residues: CASSSSGGAGTDTQYF. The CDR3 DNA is TGTGCCAGCAGCTCGTCAGGGGGCGCGGGCACAGATACGCAGTATTTT.

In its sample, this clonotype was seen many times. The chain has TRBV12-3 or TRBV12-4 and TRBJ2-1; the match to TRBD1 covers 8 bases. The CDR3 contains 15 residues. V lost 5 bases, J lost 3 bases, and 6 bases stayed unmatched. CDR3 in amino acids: CASSRTGPNYNEQFF. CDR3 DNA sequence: TGTGCCAGCAGTAGGACAGGGCCGAACTACAATGAGCAGTTCTTC.

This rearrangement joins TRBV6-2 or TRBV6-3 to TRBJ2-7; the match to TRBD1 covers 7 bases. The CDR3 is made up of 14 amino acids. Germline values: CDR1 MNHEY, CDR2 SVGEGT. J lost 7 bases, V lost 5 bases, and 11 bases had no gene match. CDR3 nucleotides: TGTGCCAGCAGTCCAACAGGGGCTAGAGGGGAGCAGTACTTC. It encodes CASSPTGARGEQYF.

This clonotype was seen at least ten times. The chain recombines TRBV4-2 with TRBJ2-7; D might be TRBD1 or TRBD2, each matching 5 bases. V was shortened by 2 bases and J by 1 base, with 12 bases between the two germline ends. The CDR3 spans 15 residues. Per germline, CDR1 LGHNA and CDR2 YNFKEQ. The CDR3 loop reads CASSQTRDGSYEQYF. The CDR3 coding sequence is TGTGCCAGCAGCCAAACCCGGGACGGATCCTACGAGCAGTACTTC.